These T cell receptor beta chains were read from a single sample in a study of technical replicates of blood from several donors. The method was immunoSEQ multiplex PCR; TCRdb's version includes in-frame clones alone and lacks a portion of them. The sample contains about 79,000 clones, 94% of which appear only once. Material for sequencing was T cells isolated from PBMCs. The receptors come from a human donor in good health. The CDR3 runs from the conserved cysteine through the conserved F or W. Each record gives: J gene, V gene, CDR3 protein.

TRBJ2-4,TRBV5-4,CASSLDGVGNIQYF
TRBJ1-2,TRBV28,CASNTVGAVRSGYTF
TRBJ1-1,TRBV5-1,CASSWRPQETNTEAFF
TRBJ1-1,TRBV5-6,CASSPKLPTGLGTEAFF
TRBJ2-5,TRBV10-3,CAISENLAGDSETQYF
TRBJ1-1,TRBV19,CASWTGPTEAFF
TRBJ2-7,TRBV7-9,CASSLAGGEQYF
TRBJ2-7,TRBV11-2,CASGGAEGLEQYF
TRBJ1-6,TRBV9,CASSTQSSNSPLHF
TRBJ2-7,TRBV9,CASSVDLDKTYEQYF
TRBJ2-3,TRBV11-2,CASSLDVSGGARGTQYF
TRBJ1-3,TRBV28,CASSLEGLRYTGNTIYF
TRBJ2-1,TRBV7-9,CASSLAFPRRAYNEQFF
TRBJ1-1,TRBV11-3,CASSLESRFKNTEAFF
TRBJ1-3,TRBV7-8,CASEALYSGNTIYF
TRBJ1-2,TRBV4-1,CASSQASSQGLSGYTF
TRBJ2-7,TRBV28,CASAPGISSYEQYF
TRBJ2-3,TRBV27,CASSYTSGRGDTQYF
TRBJ1-2,TRBV6-1,CASSDDGQGLTDGYTF
TRBJ2-7,TRBV28,CASSFLLAEPSYEQYF
TRBJ2-2,TRBV7-6,CASSLEQGITGELFF
TRBJ2-1,TRBV5-6,CASSLLFRGPYYNEQFF
TRBJ1-4,TRBV13,CASSRTGDLTNEKLFF
TRBJ1-1,TRBV7-9,CASSLAGTANTEAFF
TRBJ2-3,TRBV2,CAGLQDSTDTQYF
TRBJ2-1,TRBV4-1,CASSPRGDYNEQFF
TRBJ2-1,TRBV5-1,CASSISSGTLSSYNEQFF
TRBJ1-1,TRBV2,CASSEAPAGLLAFF
TRBJ2-3,TRBV9,CASSVLAGGPNTQYF
TRBJ2-3,TRBV5-1,CASMTGTGPTDTQYF
TRBJ2-7,TRBV19,CASSIDEGTGEQYF
TRBJ2-7,TRBV5-4,CASIRNLPAAGDVGEQYF
TRBJ2-1,TRBV28,CASSFLGLAESSEQFF